This T cell receptor (beta chain) originates from a study of blood T cell repertoires in COVID-19 (dated by TCRdb to the early 2020s). About the study as a whole: Samples covering the acute and convalescent phases of COVID-19 were provided by collaborators in the United States, Italy and Spain. The dataset comprised deeply sampled blood TCRbeta repertoires from subjects exposed to, actively infected with, or recovered from COVID-19. The repertoires were released in a freely available public database intended as a resource for research on the immune response to SARS-CoV-2. The samples were drawn from the first 160 participants of the ongoing ImmuneRACE study and from 1,254 subjects provided by 6 global collaborators. The prospective study material was composed of cDNA or gDNA derived from T cells, B-cell-depleted T cells, or PBMCs. Nearly every sample came with metadata listing a de-identified subject ID, COVID-19 status, age in years and sex. Where available, HLA class I and class II types were obtained from metadata supplied by the sample provider rather than from assay-based typing. Results the study describes overall, beyond this receptor: The amount of clinical and demographic metadata varied by source and participant and was provided uncurated.

On this clone itself: No antigen is known for it. No qualities accompany the bases; no much larger clone lies one base away.

TCRbeta CDR3 regions were amplified from genomic DNA using the immunoSEQ Assay, a bias-controlled multiplex PCR. Concerning the study's data processing: Nucleated cell counts per sample were estimated from amplification of reference gene primers within the assay. Sequence reads were collapsed and filtered to measure the absolute abundance of every unique TCRbeta CDR3 rearrangement. For each sample, productive Simpson clonality was calculated as the square root of Simpson's diversity index over productive rearrangements. What TCRdb holds here is the immuneACCESS table cut down to in-frame rearrangements. Part of the clones is not present; checked against another copy, under half of the missing clones reflect an unresolved V gene, and the others are unexplained. V and J calls plus clone size are reproduced from that table; the DNA served to infer D and trimming. The sample table records some 140,000 clones; 70% to 90% of these occur just once. The top ten clones comprise about 0.63% of the sample.

One collaborating source in Seattle enrolled patients while the patients were actively infected and followed the patients over time throughout the course of disease. Collaborating institutions collected whole blood in K2EDTA tubes following their own protocols. For TCRbeta analysis, collaborator samples were shipped as frozen whole blood, as isolated PBMCs, or as DNA extracted from either sample type. The CDR3, from cysteine to phenylalanine, totals 16 residues. Only the CDR3 region is kept as DNA, spanning 48 bases read in frame from base 1. Trimming leaves V shorter by 4 bases and J shorter by 9 bases, with the junction holding 12 bases beyond the gene matches. The germline V gene encodes CDR1 SGHDN and CDR2 FVKESK.

This chain joins TRBV14 to TRBJ2-1, and 10 junctional nucleotides match TRBD1. This TCR derives from a man between 60 and 75 years old with COVID-19, enrolled during active disease. Sequences were obtained from peripheral blood. The CDR3 is CASSPYLGTGAGEQFF. Read as DNA, the sequence is TGTGCCAGCAGCCCCTACTTGGGGACAGGGGCCGGTGAGCAGTTCTTC.